The TCR beta chain under discussion was sequenced for a study of blood T cell repertoires in COVID-19. Study-level background: Italy, Spain and the United States were the sources of the convalescent and acute COVID-19 samples. The analysed material was cDNA or gDNA that came from T cells, B-cell-depleted T cells, or PBMCs.

The germline CDR1 and CDR2 sequences are LNHNV and YYDKDF (reference sequence). This CDR3 spans 13 amino acids. J lost 7 bases, V lost 2 bases, and 1 base had no gene match. Authors' methods: Scientists estimated how many nucleated cells there were by amplifying reference gene primers. Libraries were prepared by immunoSEQ multiplex PCR; TCRdb keeps only in-frame clonotypes and omits some of them. V and J calls and clone size are as listed in that table; D and trimming were resolved from the DNA. The sample includes about 83,000 clones, about nine tenths of them seen just once. The chain carries TRBV15 and TRBJ2-2, with 7 bases that match TRBD1. The TCR comes from a woman aged 50 to 60 with active or convalescent COVID-19. The sample consisted of peripheral blood. The CDR3 DNA sequence: TGTGCCACCAGCAGACGGGACAGCGGGGAGCTGTTTTTT. This encodes CATSRRDSGELFF.